This T cell receptor (beta chain) came from a study of T cell responses to AZD1222 COVID-19 vaccine listed by TCRdb under 2021. Study-level background: AZD1222 recipients with second doses at about 4 weeks or about 12 weeks were pooled, because spike-specific TCR depth and breadth did not differ between schedules. A total of 233 trial participants underwent TCR sequencing, of whom some 210 received two doses of AZD1222 and about 26 received two doses of the MenACWY control vaccine. Trial participants were enrolled by age into subgroups of 18-55, 56-69 and 70-plus years, and around 150, 28 and 57 TCR-sequenced participants, respectively, were included in these subgroups.

The time point label for this specimen denotes: baseline before first vaccination. Vaccinee samples came from UK trials COV001 and COV002, including a single-blind randomized controlled phase 2/3 trial of AZD1222 (ChAdOx1 nCoV-19) in healthy adults. For TCRbeta chain sequencing, PBMC samples were collected from trial participants at day 0 and at day 28 after the second dose. A word on this clone: Its antigen is not yet known. No base quality values were provided; no much bigger clone lies one nucleotide off.

The CDR3 regions of human TCRbeta chains were analyzed by immunosequencing. The study's own analysis went as follows. Repertoire TCRs were matched against a reference library of SARS-CoV-2-specific TCRs generated with the MIRA antigen-specificity platform. Breadth meant the fraction of unique TCRs that were SARS-CoV-2-associated, whereas depth meant the fraction of total T cells that were SARS-CoV-2-associated. Using the MIRA data, every spike-specific TCR was mapped to the spike region that the TCR reacted to and assigned to either a CD4 or a CD8 class. Log10-transformed breadth and depth values were compared by one-way ANOVA with Sidak's multiple comparisons tests. Not all clones reach the TCRdb copy of this immuneACCESS table, which keeps in-frame sequences only. Checked studies attribute under half of the gap to unresolved V genes and leave the rest unexplained. The V and J calls and clone size were taken over from that table, and D and trimming were inferred from the DNA. The sample contains about 100,000 clones, approximately 90% of them found a single time. The ten largest clones represent roughly 15% of the sample.

The junction shows trimming of 0 bases on V and 6 bases on J, plus 10 bases between the germline ends. The cysteine opens and the phenylalanine closes a CDR3 of 14 amino acids. Only CDR3 DNA is held: 42 bases, read in frame from base 1. CDR1 and CDR2 were assigned from the germline V gene as SGHRS and YFSETQ. Summary of the overall study and its limitations: Because no samples from the day 14 peak response were available, repertoires could be characterized only after the peak T cell response. Reportedly, almost half of the unique spike-specific TCRs recognized epitopes lying outside the regions that are mutated in the B.1.351 and B.1.1.7 variants. In the small 56-69-year group, the increase in depth fell short of significance, most likely because of low power. Conclusions about previously exposed vaccinees are limited, since just 6 or 7 AZD1222 recipients were seropositive for SARS-CoV-2 at baseline. Participants were mostly white British and included more females than males, and it was suggested by the authors that clonal diversity may have been underestimated. The whole spike protein was spanned by vaccine-associated CD4 TCRs, and dominant responses were seen in regions 160-218 and 743-854. After two AZD1222 doses, spike-specific TCR breadth and depth were significantly higher than at day 0 and than in MenACWY recipients.

Here the sequenced sample was peripheral blood, taken on day 0 of AZD1222 vaccination. Rearrangement joined TRBV5-1 to TRBJ1-5; TRBD1 is possibly the D segment (6 matching bases). The receptor comes from an adult in good health. CDR3 reads: CASSLVQGAQPQHF. The nucleotides read TGCGCCAGCAGCTTGGTACAGGGAGCTCAGCCCCAGCATTTT.